This TCR beta chain was obtained from a study of CD8+ T cells in alopecia areata. Broader study findings: Sharing of TCRs across patients appeared less clear than in mice, possibly for HLA-related reasons. Expanded CD8+ clones among the top 100, and scalp clonality, were significantly decreased by tofacitinib.

Reverse transcription of extracted RNA yielded cDNA, which provided the sequencing template. The method was immunoSEQ multiplex PCR; TCRdb's version includes in-frame clones alone and lacks a portion of them. The sample holds hundreds of thousands of clones, 45% to 70% seen once. Remarks on this clone: Antigen: not known.

The treatment: oral pan-JAK inhibitor, 5-10 mg twice daily. Lesional scalp tissue (obtained by punch biopsy) and peripheral blood were collected from alopecia areata patients. V lost 5 bases, J lost 2 bases, and 5 bases stayed unmatched. The CDR3 has 17 amino acids. CDR1 SEHNR and CDR2 FQNEAQ come from the germline V gene (reference sequence). The starting material was CD4+ T cells sorted from blood, obtained at week 52, from a patient treated with tofacitinib. The gene calls are TRBV7-9 and TRBJ2-1; 14 bases fit TRBD2. The sequence was collected from a human donor with alopecia areata. The CDR3 nucleotides are TGTGCCAGCAGCCAGGGACTAGCGGGGGACCCCTACAATGAGCAGTTCTTC. Encoded protein: CASSQGLAGDPYNEQFF.